A selection of T cell receptor beta chains follows, all from one sample in a study of blood T cell repertoires in COVID-19. Only in-frame clones appear in the TCRdb table, and some are missing; sequencing was by immunoSEQ multiplex PCR. The sample carries 70,000 to 90,000 clones, around 78% recorded once. Sequencing used peripheral blood. All receptors derive from a human donor in a cohort sampled during active COVID-19. Each CDR3 is given with its conserved first and last residue. A D gene is named only where the DNA matches it firmly. Clone sizes are given selectively: once, few, many, or a class where the clone is expanded.

J gene | CDR3 length | clone size | V gene | D gene | CDR3 protein | CDR3 DNA
TRBJ1-2 | 13 | NA | TRBV18 | NA | CASSPGPNYGYTF | TGTGCCAGCTCACCGGGGCCTAACTATGGCTACACCTTC
TRBJ1-3 | 15 | NA | TRBV11-2 | TRBD1 | CASSLPGGYGNTIYF | TGTGCCAGCAGCTTACCAGGGGGCTATGGAAACACCATATATTTT
TRBJ2-5 | 13 | NA | TRBV5-1 | NA | CASSPGDVETQYF | TGCGCCAGCAGCCCGGGGGATGTGGAGACCCAGTACTTC
TRBJ1-3 | 15 | once | TRBV10-3 | TRBD1 | CAISEGTGAGNTIYF | TGTGCCATCAGTGAGGGGACAGGGGCTGGAAACACCATATATTTT
TRBJ2-3 | 16 | NA | TRBV5-1 | TRBD1 | CASSTGTGGGTDTQYF | TGCGCCAGCAGCACAGGGACAGGGGGAGGCACAGATACGCAGTATTTT
TRBJ2-5 | 14 | NA | TRBV3-1/TRBV3-2 | NA | CASSQASNRETQYF | TGTGCCAGCAGCCAAGCTTCGAACAGGGAGACCCAGTACTTC
TRBJ1-4 | 15 | NA | TRBV28 | TRBD1 | CASSVTGATNEKLFF | TGTGCCAGCAGTGTCACAGGGGCAACTAATGAAAAACTGTTTTTT
TRBJ2-3 | 15 | NA | TRBV7-9 | NA | CASSLVQGLADTQYF | TGTGCCAGCAGCTTAGTCCAGGGTCTGGCAGATACGCAGTATTTT
TRBJ2-3 | 14 | once | TRBV7-2 | NA | CASSLDWGADTQYF | TGTGCCAGCAGCTTAGATTGGGGGGCAGATACGCAGTATTTT
TRBJ1-5 | 13 | few | TRBV30 | NA | CAWSVIGDQPQHF | TGTGCCTGGAGTGTAATAGGGGATCAGCCCCAGCATTTT
TRBJ1-1 | 18 | NA | TRBV4-2 | TRBD1 | CASSQVRQGSLGNTEAFF | TGTGCCAGCAGCCAAGTCCGACAGGGGTCCCTTGGAAACACTGAAGCTTTCTTT
TRBJ1-5 | 14 | NA | TRBV5-6 | NA | CASSFRGSGQPQHF | TGTGCCAGCAGCTTTCGGGGGTCGGGTCAGCCCCAGCATTTT
TRBJ1-6 | 15 | NA | TRBV5-1 | NA | CASSLGDFYNSPLHF | TGCGCCAGCAGCTTAGGAGACTTTTATAATTCACCCCTCCACTTT
TRBJ1-5 | 12 | NA | TRBV10-3 | NA | CAISESAQPQHF | TGTGCCATCAGTGAGTCGGCTCAGCCCCAGCATTTT
TRBJ2-5 | 17 | NA | TRBV28 | TRBD2 | CASSLGSGAALQETQYF | TGTGCCAGCTCTTTGGGGAGCGGGGCCGCACTCCAAGAGACCCAGTACTTC
TRBJ2-1 | 15 | NA | TRBV7-2 | TRBD1 | CASSSRTGSGNEQFF | TGTGCCAGCAGCTCCCGGACAGGTTCGGGCAATGAGCAGTTCTTC
TRBJ1-6 | 16 | NA | TRBV7-3 | TRBD1 | CASSLLNRDSNSPLHF | TGTGCCAGCAGCCTCCTAAACCGGGACAGCAATTCACCCCTCCACTTT
TRBJ2-7 | 17 | NA | TRBV12-2 | NA | CASRLAGLAGGSYEQYF | TGTGCAAGTCGCTTAGCCGGACTAGCGGGGGGATCCTACGAGCAGTACTTC
TRBJ1-1 | 14 | NA | TRBV5-4 | TRBD1 | CASSLDRAWNEAFF | TGTGCCAGCAGCCTCGACAGGGCGTGGAATGAAGCTTTCTTT
TRBJ2-7 | 15 | NA | TRBV7-3 | TRBD2 | CASSPGGLAGGEQYF | TGTGCCAGCAGCCCGGGGGGGCTAGCGGGAGGCGAGCAGTACTTC
TRBJ2-7 | 14 | NA | TRBV5-4 | TRBD1 | CASSRRQGDYEQYF | TGTGCCAGCAGCCGAAGACAGGGGGACTACGAGCAGTACTTC
TRBJ2-1 | 15 | NA | TRBV2 | TRBD1 | CAGSKGQKSYNEQFF | TGTGCCGGGTCGAAGGGACAGAAATCGTACAATGAGCAGTTCTTC
TRBJ2-1 | 18 | NA | TRBV18 | TRBD1 | CASSLNWPGQDNYNEQFF | TGTGCCAGCTCACTTAATTGGCCGGGACAGGATAACTACAATGAGCAGTTCTTC
TRBJ1-6 | 18 | few | TRBV4-1 | NA | CASSQDVLPSSYNSPLHF | TGCGCCAGCAGCCAAGATGTACTTCCGAGCTCCTATAATTCACCCCTCCACTTT
TRBJ2-7 | 14 | NA | TRBV7-2 | NA | CASSLAGLAYGQYF | TGTGCCAGCAGCTTAGCTGGTCTCGCGTATGGGCAGTACTTC
TRBJ1-4 | 15 | few | TRBV3-1/TRBV3-2 | TRBD1 | CASSPPGQGGEKLFF | TGTGCCAGCAGCCCTCCCGGACAGGGTGGTGAAAAACTGTTTTTT
TRBJ1-1 | 11 | NA | TRBV29-1 | NA | CSVERQGRAFF | TGCAGCGTTGAACGGCAGGGAAGGGCTTTCTTT
TRBJ1-6 | 15 | once | TRBV19 | NA | CASTEESSYNSPLHF | TGTGCCAGTACTGAAGAGAGCTCCTATAATTCACCCCTCCACTTT